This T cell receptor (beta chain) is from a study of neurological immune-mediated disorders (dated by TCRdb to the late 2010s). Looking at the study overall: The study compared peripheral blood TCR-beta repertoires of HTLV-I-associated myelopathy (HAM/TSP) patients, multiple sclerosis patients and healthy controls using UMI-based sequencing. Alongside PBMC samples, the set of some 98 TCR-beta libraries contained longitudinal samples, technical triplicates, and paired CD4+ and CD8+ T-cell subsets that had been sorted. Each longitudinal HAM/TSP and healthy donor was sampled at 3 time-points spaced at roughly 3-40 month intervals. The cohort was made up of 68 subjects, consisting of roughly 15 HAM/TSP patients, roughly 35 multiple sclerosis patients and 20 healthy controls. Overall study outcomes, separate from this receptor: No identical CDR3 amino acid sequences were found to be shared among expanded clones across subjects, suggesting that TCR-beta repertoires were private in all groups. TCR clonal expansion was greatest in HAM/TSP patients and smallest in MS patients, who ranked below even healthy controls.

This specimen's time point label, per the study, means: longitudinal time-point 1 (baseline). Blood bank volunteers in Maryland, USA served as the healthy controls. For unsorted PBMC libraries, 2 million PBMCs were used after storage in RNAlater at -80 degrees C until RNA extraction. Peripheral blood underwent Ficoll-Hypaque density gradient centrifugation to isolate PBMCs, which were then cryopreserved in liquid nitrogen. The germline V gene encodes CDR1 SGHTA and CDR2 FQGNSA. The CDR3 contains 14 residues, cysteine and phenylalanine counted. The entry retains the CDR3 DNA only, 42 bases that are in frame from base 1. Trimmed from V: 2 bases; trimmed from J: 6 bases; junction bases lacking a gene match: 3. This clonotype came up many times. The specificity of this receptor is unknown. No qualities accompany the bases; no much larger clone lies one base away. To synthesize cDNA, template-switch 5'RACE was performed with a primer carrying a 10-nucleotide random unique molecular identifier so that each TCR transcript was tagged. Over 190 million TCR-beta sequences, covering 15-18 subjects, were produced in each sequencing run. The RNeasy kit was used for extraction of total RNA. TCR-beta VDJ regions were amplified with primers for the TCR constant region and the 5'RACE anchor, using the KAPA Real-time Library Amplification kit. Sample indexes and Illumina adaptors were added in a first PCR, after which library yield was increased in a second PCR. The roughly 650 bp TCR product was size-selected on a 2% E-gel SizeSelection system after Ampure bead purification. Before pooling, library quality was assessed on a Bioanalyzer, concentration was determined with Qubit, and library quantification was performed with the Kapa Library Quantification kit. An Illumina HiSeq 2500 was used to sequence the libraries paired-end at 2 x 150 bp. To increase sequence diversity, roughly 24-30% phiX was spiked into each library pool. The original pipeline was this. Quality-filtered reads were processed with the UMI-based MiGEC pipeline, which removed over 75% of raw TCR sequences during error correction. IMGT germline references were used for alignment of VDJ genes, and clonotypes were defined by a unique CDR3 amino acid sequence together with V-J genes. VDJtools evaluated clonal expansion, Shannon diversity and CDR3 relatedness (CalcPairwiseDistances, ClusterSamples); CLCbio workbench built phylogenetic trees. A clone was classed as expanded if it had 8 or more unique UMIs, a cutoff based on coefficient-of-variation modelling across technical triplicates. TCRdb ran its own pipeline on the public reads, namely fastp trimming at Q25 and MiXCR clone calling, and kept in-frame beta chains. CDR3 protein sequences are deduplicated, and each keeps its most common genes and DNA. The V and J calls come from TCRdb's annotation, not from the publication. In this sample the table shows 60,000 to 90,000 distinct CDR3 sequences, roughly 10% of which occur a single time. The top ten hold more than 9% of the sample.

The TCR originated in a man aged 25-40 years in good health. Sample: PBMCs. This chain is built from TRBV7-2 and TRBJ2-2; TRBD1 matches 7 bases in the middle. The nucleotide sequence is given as TGTGCCAGCAGCTTAAACAGGGGTCCCGGGGAGCTGTTTTTT. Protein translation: CASSLNRGPGELFF.